The next 2 T cell receptor beta chains were all read from a single sample in a study of cytomegalovirus exposure and HLA in healthy donors. The PCR contained 60 Vbeta and 13 Jbeta primers. Clones were read by immunoSEQ multiplex PCR, and TCRdb kept only the in-frame ones, dropping some. The repertoire holds 150,000 to 200,000 clones, with roughly four fifths as singletons. The sample consisted of PBMCs. Every receptor here comes from a middle-aged man in good health and CMV-seronegative.

The chain joins TRBV23-1 to TRBJ2-3, with 9 bases that match TRBD2. TRBV23-1 counts as an open reading frame of uncertain function. The CDR3 length is 14 residues. With V trimmed by 8 bases and J by 3 bases, 6 bases remained unmatched. Here the CDR3 reads CASLGGGATDTQYF. The CDR3 nucleotides are TGCGCCAGCCTCGGCGGGGGGGCTACAGATACGCAGTATTTT.

J is TRBJ1-2 and V is TRBV19; tentatively, D is TRBD1 (6 bases). Between the trimmed V and J ends, which lost 3 bases and 7 bases, there was a span of 12 bases. This CDR3 has 13 amino acids. The germline CDR1 and CDR2 sequences are LNHDA and SQIVND (reference sequence). The CDR3: CASSINPGAGYTF. In DNA, the CDR3 is TGTGCCAGTAGTATTAACCCAGGGGCTGGCTACACCTTC. Complete variable domain (other parts from reference TRBV19 and TRBJ1-2): DGGITQSPKYLFRKEGQNVTLSCEQNLNHDAMYWYRQDPGQGLRLIYYSQIVNDFQKGDIAEGYSVSREKKESFPLTVTSAQKNPTAFYLCASSINPGAGYTFGSGTRLTVV.